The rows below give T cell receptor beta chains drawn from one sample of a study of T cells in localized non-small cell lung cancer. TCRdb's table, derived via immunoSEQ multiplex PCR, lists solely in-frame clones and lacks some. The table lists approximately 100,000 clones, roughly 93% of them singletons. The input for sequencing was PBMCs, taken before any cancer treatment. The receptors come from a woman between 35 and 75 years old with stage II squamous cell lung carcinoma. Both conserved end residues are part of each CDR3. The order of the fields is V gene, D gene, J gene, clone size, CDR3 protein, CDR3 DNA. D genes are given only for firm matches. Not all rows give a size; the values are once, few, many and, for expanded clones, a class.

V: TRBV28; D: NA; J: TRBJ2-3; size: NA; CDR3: CAISTIAGTSTDTQYF; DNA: TGTGCCATCTCCACCATCGCAGGAACCAGCACAGATACGCAGTATTTT
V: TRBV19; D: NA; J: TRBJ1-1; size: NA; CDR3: CASSLMLGQNTEAFF; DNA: TGTGCCAGTAGCCTGATGTTGGGGCAGAACACTGAAGCTTTCTTT
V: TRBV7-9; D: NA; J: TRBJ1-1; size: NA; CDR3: CASSFHLGLLNTEAFF; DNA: TGTGCCAGCAGCTTTCATCTGGGCCTCCTGAACACTGAAGCTTTCTTT
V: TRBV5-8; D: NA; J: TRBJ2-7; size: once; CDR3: CASSPTRGTRSYEQYF; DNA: TGTGCCAGCAGCCCGACACGAGGGACTCGGTCCTACGAGCAGTACTTC
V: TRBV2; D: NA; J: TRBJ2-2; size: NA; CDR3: CASIRDTGELFF; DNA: TGTGCCAGCATCCGGGACACCGGGGAGCTGTTTTTT
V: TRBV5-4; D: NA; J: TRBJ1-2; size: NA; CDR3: CASSLGGEISYGYTF; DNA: TGTGCCAGCAGCTTGGGGGGGGAAATATCCTATGGCTACACCTTC
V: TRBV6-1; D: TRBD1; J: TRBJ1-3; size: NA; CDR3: CASRRTGGGNTIYF; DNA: TGTGCCAGCAGACGGACAGGGGGTGGAAACACCATATATTTT
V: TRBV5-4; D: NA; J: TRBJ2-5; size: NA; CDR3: CASSFEGAGETQYF; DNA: TGTGCCAGCAGCTTTGAGGGGGCGGGGGAGACCCAGTACTTC
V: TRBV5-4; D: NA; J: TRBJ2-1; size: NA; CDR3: CASSLYGEQFF; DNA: TGTGCCAGCAGTCTCTACGGTGAGCAGTTCTTC
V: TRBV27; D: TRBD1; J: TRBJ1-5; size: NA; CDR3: CASSSTGTGRDQPQHF; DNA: TGTGCCAGCAGCTCAACCGGGACAGGGAGGGATCAGCCCCAGCATTTT
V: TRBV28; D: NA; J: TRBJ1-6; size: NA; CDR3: CASSLGGIGRNSPLHF; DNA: TGTGCCAGCAGTTTAGGGGGGATAGGAAGAAATTCACCCCTCCACTTT
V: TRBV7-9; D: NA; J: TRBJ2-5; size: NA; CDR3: CASSLASETQYF; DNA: TGTGCCAGCAGCCTCGCCTCGGAGACCCAGTACTTC
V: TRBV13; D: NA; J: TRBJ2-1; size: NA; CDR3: CASSLRSNEQFF; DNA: TGTGCCAGCAGCTTACGCAGTAATGAGCAGTTCTTC
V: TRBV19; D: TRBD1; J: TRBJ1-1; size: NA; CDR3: CASRRDRGTEAFF; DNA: TGTGCCAGTCGCCGGGACAGAGGTACTGAAGCTTTCTTT
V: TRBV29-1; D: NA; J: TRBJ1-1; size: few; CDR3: CSAIRGNTEAFF; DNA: TGCAGCGCGATCAGGGGGAACACTGAAGCTTTCTTT
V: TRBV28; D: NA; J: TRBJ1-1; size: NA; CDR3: CASSLTPKNTEAFF; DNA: TGTGCCAGCAGTTTGACACCTAAGAACACTGAAGCTTTCTTT
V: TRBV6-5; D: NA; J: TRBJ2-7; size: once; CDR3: CASSYSWPGAYEQYF; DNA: TGTGCCAGCAGTTACTCGTGGCCCGGCGCCTACGAGCAGTACTTC
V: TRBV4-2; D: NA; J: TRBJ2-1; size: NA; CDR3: CASSQAPEFNEQFF; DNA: TGTGCCAGCAGCCAAGCACCCGAGTTCAATGAGCAGTTCTTC
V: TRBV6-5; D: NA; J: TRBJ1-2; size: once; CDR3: CASSVQVNYGYTF; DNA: TGTGCCAGCAGTGTACAGGTTAACTATGGCTACACCTTC
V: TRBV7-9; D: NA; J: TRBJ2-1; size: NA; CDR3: CASSLDGGIYNEQFF; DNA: TGTGCCAGCAGCTTAGATGGGGGGATCTACAATGAGCAGTTCTTC
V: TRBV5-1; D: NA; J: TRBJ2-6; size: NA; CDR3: CASSLTVSGANVLTF; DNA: TGCGCCAGCAGCCTGACAGTATCTGGGGCCAACGTCCTGACTTTC
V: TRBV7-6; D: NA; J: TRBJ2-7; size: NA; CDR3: CASSQGHEQYF; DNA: TGTGCCAGCAGCCAGGGGCACGAGCAGTACTTC
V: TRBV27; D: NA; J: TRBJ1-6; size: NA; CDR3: CASSSEVVGTGSPLHF; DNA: TGTGCCAGCAGTTCCGAGGTCGTGGGGACGGGTTCACCCCTCCACTTT
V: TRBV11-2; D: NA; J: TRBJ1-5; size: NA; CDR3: CASSLSWGNQPQHF; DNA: TGTGCCAGCAGCTTATCATGGGGGAATCAGCCCCAGCATTTT
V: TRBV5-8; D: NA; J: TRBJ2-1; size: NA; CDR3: CASIVRGRQSYNEQFF; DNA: TGTGCCAGCATTGTCCGTGGAAGGCAGTCCTACAATGAGCAGTTCTTC
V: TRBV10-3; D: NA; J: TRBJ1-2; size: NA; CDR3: CAISGDTYGYTF; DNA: TGTGCCATCAGTGGAGACACCTATGGCTACACCTTC
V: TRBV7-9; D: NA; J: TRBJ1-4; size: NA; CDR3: CASSLADSALYEKLFF; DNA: TGTGCCAGCAGCTTAGCGGATAGCGCTTTGTATGAAAAACTGTTTTTT
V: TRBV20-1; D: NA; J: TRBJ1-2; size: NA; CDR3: CSARVPDGYTF; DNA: TGCAGTGCTAGAGTTCCAGATGGCTACACCTTC
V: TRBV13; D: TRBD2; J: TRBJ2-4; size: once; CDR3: CASSLLPRTSGGFKNIQYF; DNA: TGTGCCAGCAGCTTATTGCCTCGGACTAGCGGGGGTTTTAAAAACATTCAGTACTTC
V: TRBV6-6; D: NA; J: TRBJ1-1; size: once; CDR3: CASSYAWTRDPTEAFF; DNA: TGTGCCAGCAGTTACGCGTGGACAAGGGACCCCACTGAAGCTTTCTTT
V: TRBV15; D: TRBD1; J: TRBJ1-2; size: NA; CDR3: CATSGGTAYGYTF; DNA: TGTGCCACCAGCGGCGGGACAGCCTATGGCTACACCTTC
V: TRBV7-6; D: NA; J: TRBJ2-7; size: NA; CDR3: CASSLARGYEQYF; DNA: TGTGCCAGCAGCTTAGCGAGGGGCTACGAGCAGTACTTC
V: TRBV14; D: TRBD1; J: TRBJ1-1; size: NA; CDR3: CASSSRGQGAEAFF; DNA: TGTGCCAGCAGCTCCCGGGGACAGGGAGCTGAAGCTTTCTTT
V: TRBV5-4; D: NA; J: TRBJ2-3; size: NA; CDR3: CASSLEHPTDTQYF; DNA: TGTGCCAGCAGCTTGGAGCACCCCACAGATACGCAGTATTTT
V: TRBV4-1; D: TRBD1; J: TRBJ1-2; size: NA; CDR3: CASSQPPGQTYGYTF; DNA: TGCGCCAGCAGCCAACCCCCGGGACAGACATATGGCTACACCTTC
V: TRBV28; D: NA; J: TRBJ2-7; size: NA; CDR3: CASNGAPVYEQYF; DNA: TGTGCCAGCAACGGGGCTCCAGTCTACGAGCAGTACTTC
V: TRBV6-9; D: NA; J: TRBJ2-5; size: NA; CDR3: CASSEIDGRETQYF; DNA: TGTGCCAGCAGTGAAATCGACGGCCGGGAGACCCAGTACTTC
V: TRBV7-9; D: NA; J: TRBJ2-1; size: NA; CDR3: CASTTSGTNNEQFF; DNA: TGTGCCAGCACCACATCGGGCACGAACAATGAGCAGTTCTTC
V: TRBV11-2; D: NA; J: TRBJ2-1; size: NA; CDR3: CASSLGLASLPYNEQFF; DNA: TGTGCCAGCAGCTTAGGATTAGCGAGCCTACCCTACAATGAGCAGTTCTTC
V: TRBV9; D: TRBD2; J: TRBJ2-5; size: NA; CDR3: CASSVGTRGSQETQYF; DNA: TGTGCCAGCAGCGTAGGGACTAGAGGGTCCCAAGAGACCCAGTACTTC
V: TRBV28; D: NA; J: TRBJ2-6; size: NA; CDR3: CASSLAAAGANVLTF; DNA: TGTGCCAGCAGTTTAGCGGCAGCTGGGGCCAACGTCCTGACTTTC
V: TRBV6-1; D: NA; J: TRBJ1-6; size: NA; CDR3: CAINRVQNSPLHF; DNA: TGTGCCATCAACAGGGTACAGAATTCACCCCTCCACTTT
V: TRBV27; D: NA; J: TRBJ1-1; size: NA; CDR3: CASSFQGLNTEAFF; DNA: TGTGCCAGCAGTTTCCAGGGGCTGAACACTGAAGCTTTCTTT
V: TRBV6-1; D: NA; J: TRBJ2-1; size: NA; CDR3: CASSDGYASYNEQFF; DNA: TGTGCCAGCAGTGACGGGTATGCCTCCTACAATGAGCAGTTCTTC
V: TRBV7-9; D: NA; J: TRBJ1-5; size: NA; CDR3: CASSLPGGQPQHF; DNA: TGTGCCAGCAGCTTACCGGGGGGACAGCCCCAGCATTTT
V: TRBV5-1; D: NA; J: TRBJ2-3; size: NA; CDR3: CASSRWTRTDTQYF; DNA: TGCGCCAGCAGCCGGTGGACCCGCACAGATACGCAGTATTTT
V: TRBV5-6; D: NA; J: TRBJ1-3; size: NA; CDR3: CASSSRTGRGYSGNTIYF; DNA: TGTGCCAGCAGCTCGCGTACTGGGCGGGGGTACTCTGGAAACACCATATATTTT
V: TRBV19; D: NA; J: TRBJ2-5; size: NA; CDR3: CASSMNRKTQYF; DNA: TGTGCCAGTAGTATGAACCGGAAGACCCAGTACTTC
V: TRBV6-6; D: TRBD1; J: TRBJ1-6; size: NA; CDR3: CASSPPVTGSNSPLHF; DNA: TGTGCCAGCAGTCCCCCAGTGACAGGGAGTAATTCACCCCTCCACTTT
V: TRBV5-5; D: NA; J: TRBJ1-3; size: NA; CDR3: CASSGLGSSGNTIYF; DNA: TGTGCCAGCAGCGGTTTGGGGAGCTCTGGAAACACCATATATTTT